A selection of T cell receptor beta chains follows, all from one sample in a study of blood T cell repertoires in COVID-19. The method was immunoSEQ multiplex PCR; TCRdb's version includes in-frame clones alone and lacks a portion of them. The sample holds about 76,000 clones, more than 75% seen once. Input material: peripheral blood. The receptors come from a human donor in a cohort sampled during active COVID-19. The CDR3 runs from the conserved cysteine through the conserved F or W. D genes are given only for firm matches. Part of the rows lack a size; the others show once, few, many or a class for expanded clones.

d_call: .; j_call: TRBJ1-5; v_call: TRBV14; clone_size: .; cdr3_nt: TGTGCCAGCAGCCGAGGGCCAAATCAGCCCCAGCATTTT; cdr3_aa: CASSRGPNQPQHF
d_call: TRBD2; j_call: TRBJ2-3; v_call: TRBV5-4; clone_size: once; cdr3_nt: TGTGCCAGCAGTACGGGACTAGCGGGGGGGTTGGGGAGCACAGATACGCAGTATTTT; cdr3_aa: CASSTGLAGGLGSTDTQYF
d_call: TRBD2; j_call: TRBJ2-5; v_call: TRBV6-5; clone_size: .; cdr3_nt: TGTGCCAGCAGGACCAGCGGGTCGGGGGGGGAGACCCAGTACTTC; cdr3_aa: CASRTSGSGGETQYF
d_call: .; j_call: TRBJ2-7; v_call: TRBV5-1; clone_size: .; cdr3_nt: TGCGCCAGCAGCTTGGCCGGGAACTACGAGCAGTACTTC; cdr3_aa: CASSLAGNYEQYF
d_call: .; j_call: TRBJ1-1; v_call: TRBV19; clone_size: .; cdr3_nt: TGTGCCAGTATTAAAGACAGTCCCAACACTGAAGCTTTCTTT; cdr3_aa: CASIKDSPNTEAFF
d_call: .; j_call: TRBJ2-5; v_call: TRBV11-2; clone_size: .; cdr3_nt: TGTGCCAGCAGCCCATCACTAGTCCAAGAGACCCAGTACTTC; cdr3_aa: CASSPSLVQETQYF
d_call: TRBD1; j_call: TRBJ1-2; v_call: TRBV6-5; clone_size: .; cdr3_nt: TGTGCCAGCAGCCGGACAGGCGCTAACTATGGCTACACCTTC; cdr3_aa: CASSRTGANYGYTF
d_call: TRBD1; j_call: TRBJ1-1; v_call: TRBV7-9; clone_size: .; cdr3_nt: TGTGCCAGCAGCCGCCCCCTGGGGACAGGGCGGTTCGTCGGTACTGAAGCTTTCTTT; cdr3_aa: CASSRPLGTGRFVGTEAFF
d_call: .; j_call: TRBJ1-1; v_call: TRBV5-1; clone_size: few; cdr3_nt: TGCGCCAGCAGCTTGGACAGGTTGAACACTGAAGCTTTCTTT; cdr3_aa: CASSLDRLNTEAFF
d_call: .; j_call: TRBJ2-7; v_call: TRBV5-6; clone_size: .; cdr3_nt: TGTGCCAGCAGCTCCCAATACAGGGTGGGGTACGAGCAGTACTTC; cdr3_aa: CASSSQYRVGYEQYF
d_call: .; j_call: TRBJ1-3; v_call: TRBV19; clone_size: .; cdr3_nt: TGTGCCAGTAGTATAGGGAGCGGGCTCGGAAACACCATATATTTT; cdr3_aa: CASSIGSGLGNTIYF
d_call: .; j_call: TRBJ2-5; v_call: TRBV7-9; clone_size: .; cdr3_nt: TGTGCCAGCAGGATACAGGGAGCCCAGTACTTC; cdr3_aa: CASRIQGAQYF
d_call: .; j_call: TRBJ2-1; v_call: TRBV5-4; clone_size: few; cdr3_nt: TGTGCCAGCAGCTTGGCAGATGAGCAGTTCTTC; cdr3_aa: CASSLADEQFF